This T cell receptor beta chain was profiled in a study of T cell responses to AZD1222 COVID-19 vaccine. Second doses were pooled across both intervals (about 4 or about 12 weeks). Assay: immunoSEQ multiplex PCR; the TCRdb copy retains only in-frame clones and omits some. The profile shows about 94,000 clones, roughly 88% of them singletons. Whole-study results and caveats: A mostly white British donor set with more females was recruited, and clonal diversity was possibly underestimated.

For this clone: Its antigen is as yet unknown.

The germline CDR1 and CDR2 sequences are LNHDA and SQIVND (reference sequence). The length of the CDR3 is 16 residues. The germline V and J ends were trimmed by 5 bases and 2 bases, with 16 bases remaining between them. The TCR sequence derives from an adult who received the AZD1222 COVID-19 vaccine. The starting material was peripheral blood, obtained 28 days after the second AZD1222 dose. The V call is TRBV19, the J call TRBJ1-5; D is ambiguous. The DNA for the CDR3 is TGTGCCAGTAGTCCAAATGGGTACAGTGGCAATCAGCCCCAGCATTTT. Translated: CASSPNGYSGNQPQHF.